This is a list of T cell receptor beta chains from one sample in a study of cytomegalovirus exposure and HLA in healthy donors. Measured with immunoSEQ multiplex PCR; TCRdb has only the in-frame clones, and not every one. The data hold 40,000 to 55,000 clones, with about 60% observed a single time. The material sequenced was PBMCs. Receptors were obtained from a man aged 60 to 75 in good health and CMV-seropositive. Each CDR3 is given with its conserved first and last residue. Fields, in order: V gene, clone size, J gene, D gene, CDR3 protein, CDR3 DNA. A D gene is named only where the DNA matches it firmly. A row's size may be missing; if present it is once, few, many or a size class.

TRBV30	-	TRBJ1-2	TRBD1	CAWRLQGSYGYTF	TGTGCCTGGAGACTACAGGGGAGCTATGGCTACACCTTC
TRBV29-1	-	TRBJ2-5	-	CSVVDDREALYRGTGAQYF	TGCAGCGTTGTCGACGACAGGGAGGCCCTTTATCGAGGGACGGGGGCCCAGTACTTC
TRBV19	once	TRBJ1-6	-	CASTRHRDNSPLHF	TGTGCCAGTACCCGGCACAGGGATAATTCACCCCTCCACTTT
TRBV7-2	-	TRBJ1-2	-	CASSTDTSSPGNYGYTF	TGTGCCAGCAGCACCGACACATCCTCGCCTGGTAACTATGGCTACACCTTC
TRBV5-1	medium-sized	TRBJ2-7	-	CASSWTTGLTYEQYF	TGCGCCAGCAGCTGGACCACAGGGCTTACCTACGAGCAGTACTTC
TRBV4-3	few	TRBJ2-1	TRBD2	CASSPGTSGGGNEQFF	TGCGCCAGCAGCCCAGGGACTAGCGGGGGAGGAAATGAGCAGTTCTTC
TRBV29-1	-	TRBJ2-7	TRBD1	CSVRDSAYEQYF	TGCAGCGTCCGGGACAGTGCATACGAGCAGTACTTC
TRBV7-9	-	TRBJ2-7	TRBD2	CASSLLAGGNEQYF	TGTGCCAGCAGCTTACTAGCGGGAGGAAACGAGCAGTACTTC
TRBV7-3	once	TRBJ2-3	TRBD1	CASSLGQGQDTQYF	TGTGCCAGCAGCTTGGGACAGGGGCAAGATACGCAGTATTTT
TRBV7-3	few	TRBJ2-1	TRBD2	CASSLGGLAGAGDNEQFF	TGTGCCAGCAGCTTAGGTGGACTAGCGGGAGCCGGCGACAATGAGCAGTTCTTC
TRBV2	few	TRBJ1-1	-	CASSPTAEAFF	TGTGCCAGCAGTCCGACAGCTGAAGCTTTCTTT
TRBV5-1	-	TRBJ2-7	TRBD2	CASSFGLAGGYQREQYF	TGCGCCAGCAGCTTTGGACTAGCGGGAGGGTACCAGCGGGAGCAGTACTTC
TRBV13	-	TRBJ2-5	-	CASSPRRDQETQYF	TGTGCCAGCAGCCCGCGTCGAGATCAAGAGACCCAGTACTTC
TRBV29-1	-	TRBJ2-6	TRBD2	CSVDTRRGAGANVLTF	TGCAGCGTTGACACACGGCGGGGGGCTGGGGCCAACGTCCTGACTTTC
TRBV7-9	-	TRBJ1-5	-	CASSQGGSQPQHF	TGTGCCAGCAGTCAGGGAGGTTCGCAGCCCCAGCATTTT
TRBV30	-	TRBJ1-4	TRBD1	CAWSEQGASREKLFF	TGTGCCTGGAGTGAACAGGGGGCCTCTAGAGAAAAACTGTTTTTT
TRBV11-2	-	TRBJ2-7	TRBD2	CATGLAGGNYEQYF	TGTGCCACTGGACTAGCGGGAGGGAACTACGAGCAGTACTTC
TRBV5-5	few	TRBJ2-7	TRBD1	CASSPQGTGANSYEQYF	TGTGCCAGCAGCCCTCAGGGGACAGGGGCGAACTCCTACGAGCAGTACTTC
TRBV2	-	TRBJ2-7	TRBD2	CASRPGLASYEQYF	TGTGCCAGCAGACCTGGACTAGCGTCCTACGAGCAGTACTTC
TRBV4-1	few	TRBJ1-5	TRBD1	CASSRDRGVGQPQHF	TGCGCCAGCAGCCGAGACAGGGGGGTAGGGCAGCCCCAGCATTTT
TRBV19	-	TRBJ2-5	-	CASSIVGSGRETQYF	TGTGCCAGTAGTATAGTGGGATCAGGGCGAGAGACCCAGTACTTC
TRBV27	-	TRBJ2-1	TRBD1	CASADRGGLKFF	TGTGCCAGCGCTGACAGAGGGGGCCTTAAGTTCTTC
TRBV6-1	-	TRBJ2-7	-	CASRGLAGAAEQYF	TGTGCCAGCAGGGGCCTTGCGGGGGCCGCCGAGCAGTACTTC
TRBV19	-	TRBJ2-1	TRBD1	CASSIAGQGGPYNEQFF	TGTGCCAGTAGTATAGCGGGACAGGGGGGACCCTACAATGAGCAGTTCTTC
TRBV4-3	-	TRBJ2-5	TRBD2	CASSQGFAGVRETQYF	TGCGCCAGCAGCCAAGGTTTTGCGGGAGTCAGGGAGACCCAGTACTTC
TRBV4-1	-	TRBJ2-7	-	CASSRDTGLIMYEQYF	TGCGCCAGCAGCCGAGATACGGGTCTGATTATGTACGAGCAGTACTTC
TRBV5-4	-	TRBJ2-2	-	CASTNFVTGELFF	TGTGCCAGCACCAACTTCGTCACCGGGGAGCTGTTTTTT
TRBV28	-	TRBJ1-4	-	CASSPWSSTNEKLFF	TGTGCCAGCAGTCCCTGGAGTTCAACTAATGAAAAACTGTTTTTT